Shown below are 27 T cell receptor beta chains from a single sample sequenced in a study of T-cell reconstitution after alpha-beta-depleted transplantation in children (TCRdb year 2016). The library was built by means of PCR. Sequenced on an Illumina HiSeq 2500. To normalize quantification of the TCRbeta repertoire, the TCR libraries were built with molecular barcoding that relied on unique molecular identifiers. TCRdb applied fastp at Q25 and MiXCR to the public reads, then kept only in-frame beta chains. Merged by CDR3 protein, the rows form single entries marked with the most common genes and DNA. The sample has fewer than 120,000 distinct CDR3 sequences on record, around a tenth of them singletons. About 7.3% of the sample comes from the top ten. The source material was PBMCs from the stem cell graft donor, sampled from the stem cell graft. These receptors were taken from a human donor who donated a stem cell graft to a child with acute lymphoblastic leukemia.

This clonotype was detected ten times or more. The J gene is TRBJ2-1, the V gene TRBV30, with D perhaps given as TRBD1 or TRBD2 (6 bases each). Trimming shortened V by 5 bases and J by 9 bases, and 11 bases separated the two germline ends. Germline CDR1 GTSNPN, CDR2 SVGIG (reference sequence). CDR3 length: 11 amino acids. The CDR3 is CAWGGRVEQFF. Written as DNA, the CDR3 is TGTGCCTGGGGGGGGCGAGTTGAGCAGTTCTTC.

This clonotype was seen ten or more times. CDR3 DNA: TGTGCCAGCAGTTATAGCGATGCGAGCGGTAGAATGAACACTGAAGCTTTCTTT. Amino acid sequence: CASSYSDASGRMNTEAFF. J is TRBJ1-1 and V is TRBV6-5; D gene ambiguous. This CDR3 comprises 18 residues. Germline loops: CDR1 MNHEY, CDR2 SVGAGI. Trimming took off 3 bases at V and 0 bases at J, with 20 bases between the two ends.

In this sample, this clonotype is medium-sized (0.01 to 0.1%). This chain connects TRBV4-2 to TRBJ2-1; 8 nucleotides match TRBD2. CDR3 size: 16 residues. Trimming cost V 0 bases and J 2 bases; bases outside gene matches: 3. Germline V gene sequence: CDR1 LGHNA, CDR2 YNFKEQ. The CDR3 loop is CASSQDASGPYNEQFF. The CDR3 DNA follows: TGTGCCAGCAGCCAAGATGCTAGCGGGCCCTACAATGAGCAGTTCTTC.

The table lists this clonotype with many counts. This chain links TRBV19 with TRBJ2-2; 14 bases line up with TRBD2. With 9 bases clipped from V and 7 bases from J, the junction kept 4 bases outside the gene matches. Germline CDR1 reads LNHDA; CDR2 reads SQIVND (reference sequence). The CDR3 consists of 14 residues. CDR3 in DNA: TGTGCCAGCGGACTAGCGGGAGGAAACGGGGAGCTGTTTTTT. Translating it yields CASGLAGGNGELFF.

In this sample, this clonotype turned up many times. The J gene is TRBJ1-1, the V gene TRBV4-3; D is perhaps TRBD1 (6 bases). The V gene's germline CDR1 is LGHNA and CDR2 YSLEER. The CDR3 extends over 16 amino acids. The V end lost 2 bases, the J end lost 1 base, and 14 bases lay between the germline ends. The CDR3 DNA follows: TGCGCCAGCAGCCAAAGTGCAGCAGGGGCGAACACTGAAGCTTTCTTT. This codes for CASSQSAAGANTEAFF.

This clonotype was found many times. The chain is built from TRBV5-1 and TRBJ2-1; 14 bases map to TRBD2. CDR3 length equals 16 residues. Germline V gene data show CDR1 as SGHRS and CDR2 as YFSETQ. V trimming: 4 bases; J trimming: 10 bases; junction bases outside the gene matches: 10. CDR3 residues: CASSKSGLAGGAEQFF. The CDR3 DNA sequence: TGCGCCAGCAGCAAATCAGGACTAGCGGGAGGTGCAGAGCAGTTCTTC.

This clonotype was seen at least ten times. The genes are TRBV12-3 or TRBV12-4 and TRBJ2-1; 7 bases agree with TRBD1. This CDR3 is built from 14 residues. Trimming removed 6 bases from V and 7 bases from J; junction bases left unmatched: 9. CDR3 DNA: TGTGCCAGCAGCCGCCGTGGGACAGATAATGAGCAGTTCTTC. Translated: CASSRRGTDNEQFF.

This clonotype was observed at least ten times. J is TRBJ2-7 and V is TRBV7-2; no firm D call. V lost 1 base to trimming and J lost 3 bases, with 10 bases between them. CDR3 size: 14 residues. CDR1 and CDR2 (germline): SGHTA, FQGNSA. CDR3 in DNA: TGTGCCAGCAGCTTAGAACGAATTCTCTACGAGCAGTACTTC. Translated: CASSLERILYEQYF. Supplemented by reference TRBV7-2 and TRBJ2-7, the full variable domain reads GAGVSQSPSNKVTEKGKDVELRCDPISGHTALYWYRQSLGQGLEFLIYFQGNSAPDKSGLPSDRFSAERTGGSVSTLTIQRTQQEDSAVYLCASSLERILYEQYFGPGTRLTVT.

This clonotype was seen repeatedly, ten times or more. This CDR3 reads CASSQPPGTTSGNTIYF. CDR3 nucleotides: TGCGCCAGCAGCCAACCGCCAGGGACCACCTCTGGAAACACCATATATTTT. The chain uses TRBV4-1 and TRBJ1-3; tentative D call: TRBD1 (5 bases). The CDR3 extends over 17 amino acids. Trimming took off 2 bases at V and 0 bases at J, with 14 bases between the two ends. CDR1 MGHRA and CDR2 YSYEKL come from the germline V gene.

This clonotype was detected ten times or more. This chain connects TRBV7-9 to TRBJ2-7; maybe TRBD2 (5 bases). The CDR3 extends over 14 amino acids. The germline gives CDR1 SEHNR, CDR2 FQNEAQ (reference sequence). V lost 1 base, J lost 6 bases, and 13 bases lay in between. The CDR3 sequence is CASSLGFGDVEQYF. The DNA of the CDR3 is TGTGCCAGCAGCTTAGGCTTCGGGGATGTCGAGCAGTACTTC.

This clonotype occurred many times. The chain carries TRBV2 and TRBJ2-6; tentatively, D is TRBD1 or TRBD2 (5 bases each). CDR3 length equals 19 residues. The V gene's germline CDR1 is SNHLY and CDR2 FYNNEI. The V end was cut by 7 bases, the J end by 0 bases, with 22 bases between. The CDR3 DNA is TGTGCCAGCACTTCCCCCGGGACCCCGAGGAACTCTGGGGCCAACGTCCTGACTTTC. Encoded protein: CASTSPGTPRNSGANVLTF.

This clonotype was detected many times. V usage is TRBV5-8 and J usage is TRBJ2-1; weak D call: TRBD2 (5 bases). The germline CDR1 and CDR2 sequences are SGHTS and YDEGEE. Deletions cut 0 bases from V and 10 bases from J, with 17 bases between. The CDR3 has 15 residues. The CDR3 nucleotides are TGTGCCAGCAGCTTGGCCCACTGGGTGGTAGCGGAGCAGTTCTTC. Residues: CASSLAHWVVAEQFF.

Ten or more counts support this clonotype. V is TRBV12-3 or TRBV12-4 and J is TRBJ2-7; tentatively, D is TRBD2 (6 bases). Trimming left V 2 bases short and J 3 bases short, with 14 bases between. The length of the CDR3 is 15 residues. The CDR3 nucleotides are TGTGCCAGCAGTTTAATCCGGGGAGGAGACTACGAGCAGTACTTC. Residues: CASSLIRGGDYEQYF.

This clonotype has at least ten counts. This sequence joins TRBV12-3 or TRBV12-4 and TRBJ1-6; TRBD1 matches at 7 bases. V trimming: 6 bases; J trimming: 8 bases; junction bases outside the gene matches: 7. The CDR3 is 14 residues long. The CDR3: CASSPDRAYSPLHF. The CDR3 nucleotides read TGTGCCAGCAGCCCTGACAGGGCGTATTCACCCCTCCACTTT.

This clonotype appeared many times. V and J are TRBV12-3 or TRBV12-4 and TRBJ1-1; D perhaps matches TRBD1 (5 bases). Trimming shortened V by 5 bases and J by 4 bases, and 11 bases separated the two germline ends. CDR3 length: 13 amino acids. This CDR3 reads CASSTQGSTEAFF. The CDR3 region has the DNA TGTGCCAGCAGTACCCAGGGAAGCACTGAAGCTTTCTTT.

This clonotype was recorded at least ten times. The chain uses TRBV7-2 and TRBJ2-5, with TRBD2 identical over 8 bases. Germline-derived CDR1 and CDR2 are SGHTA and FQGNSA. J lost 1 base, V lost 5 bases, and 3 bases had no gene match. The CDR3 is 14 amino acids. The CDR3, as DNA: TGTGCCAGCAGCCAAGGACTAGCCCAAGAGACCCAGTACTTC. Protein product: CASSQGLAQETQYF.

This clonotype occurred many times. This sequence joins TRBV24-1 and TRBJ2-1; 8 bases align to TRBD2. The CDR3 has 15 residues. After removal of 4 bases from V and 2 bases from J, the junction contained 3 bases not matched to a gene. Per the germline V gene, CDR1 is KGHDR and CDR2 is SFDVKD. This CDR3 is CATSEPGLAYNEQFF. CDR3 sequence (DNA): TGTGCCACCAGTGAACCGGGACTAGCCTACAATGAGCAGTTCTTC.

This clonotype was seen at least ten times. CDR3: CASSVAGQGGHETQYF. The DNA for the CDR3 is TGTGCCAGCAGCGTAGCGGGACAGGGGGGGCACGAGACCCAGTACTTC. J is TRBJ2-5 and V is TRBV9, with 11 bases identical to TRBD1. CDR1 and CDR2 (germline): SGDLS, YYNGEE. This CDR3 comprises 16 residues. V dropped 0 bases and J dropped 5; count of bases not matched to a gene: 6.

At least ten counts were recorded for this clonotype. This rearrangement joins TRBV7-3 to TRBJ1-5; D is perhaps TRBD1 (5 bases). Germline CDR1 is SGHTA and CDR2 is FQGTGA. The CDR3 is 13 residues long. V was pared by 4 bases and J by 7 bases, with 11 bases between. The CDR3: CASSSGKGQPQHF. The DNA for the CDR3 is TGTGCCAGCAGCTCTGGGAAGGGGCAGCCCCAGCATTTT.

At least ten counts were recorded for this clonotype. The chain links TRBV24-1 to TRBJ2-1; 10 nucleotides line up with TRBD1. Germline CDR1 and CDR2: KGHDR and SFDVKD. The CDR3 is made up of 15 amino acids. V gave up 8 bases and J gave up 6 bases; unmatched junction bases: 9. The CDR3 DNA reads TGTGCCACCATCACGACAGGGGGCCCCTTCAATGAGCAGTTCTTC. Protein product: CATITTGGPFNEQFF.

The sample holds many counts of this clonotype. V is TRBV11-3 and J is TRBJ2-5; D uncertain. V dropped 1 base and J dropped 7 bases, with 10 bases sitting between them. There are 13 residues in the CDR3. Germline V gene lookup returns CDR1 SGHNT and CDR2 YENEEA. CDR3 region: CASSLGAVGTQYF. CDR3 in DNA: TGTGCCAGCAGCTTAGGGGCGGTGGGGACCCAGTACTTC.

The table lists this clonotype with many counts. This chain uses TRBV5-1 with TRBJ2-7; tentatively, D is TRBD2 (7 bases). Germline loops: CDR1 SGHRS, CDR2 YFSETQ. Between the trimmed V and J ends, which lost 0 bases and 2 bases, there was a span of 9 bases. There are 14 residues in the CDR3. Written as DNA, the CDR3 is TGCGCCAGCAGCTTGGAGGGGGGGCCCTACGAGCAGTACTTC. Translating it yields CASSLEGGPYEQYF.

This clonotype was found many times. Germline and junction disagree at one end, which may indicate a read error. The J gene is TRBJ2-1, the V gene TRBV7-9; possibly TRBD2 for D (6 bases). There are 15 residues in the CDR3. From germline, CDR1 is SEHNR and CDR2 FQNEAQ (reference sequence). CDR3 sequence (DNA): TGCGCCAGCAGCTTGGACGGGAGCTCCTACAATGAGCAGTTCTTC. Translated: CASSLDGSSYNEQFF.

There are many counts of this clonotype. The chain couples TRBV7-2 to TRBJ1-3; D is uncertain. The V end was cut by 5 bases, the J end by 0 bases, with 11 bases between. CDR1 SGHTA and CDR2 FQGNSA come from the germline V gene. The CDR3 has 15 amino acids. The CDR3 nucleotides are TGTGCCAGCAGCCCCGGGATCATCTCTGGAAACACCATATATTTT. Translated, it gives CASSPGIISGNTIYF.

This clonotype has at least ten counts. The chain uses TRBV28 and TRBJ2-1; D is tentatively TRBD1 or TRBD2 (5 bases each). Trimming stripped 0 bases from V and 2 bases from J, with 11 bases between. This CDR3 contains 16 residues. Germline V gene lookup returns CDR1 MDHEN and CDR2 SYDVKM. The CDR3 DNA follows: TGTGCCAGCAGTTTATGGGGGGACCGAACCTACAATGAGCAGTTCTTC. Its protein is CASSLWGDRTYNEQFF.

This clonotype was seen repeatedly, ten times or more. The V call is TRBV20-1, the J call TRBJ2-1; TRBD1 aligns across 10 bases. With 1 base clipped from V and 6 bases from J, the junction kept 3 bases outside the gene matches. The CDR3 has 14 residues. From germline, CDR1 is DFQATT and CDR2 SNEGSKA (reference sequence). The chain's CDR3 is CSARGDRGSNEQFF. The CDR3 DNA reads TGCAGTGCTAGAGGGGACAGGGGATCCAATGAGCAGTTCTTC.

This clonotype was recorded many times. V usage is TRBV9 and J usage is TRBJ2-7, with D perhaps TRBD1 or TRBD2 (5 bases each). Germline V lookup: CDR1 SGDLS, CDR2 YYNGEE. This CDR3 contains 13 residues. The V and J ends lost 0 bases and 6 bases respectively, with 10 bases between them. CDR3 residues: CASSVVSGTEQYF. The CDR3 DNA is TGTGCCAGCAGCGTAGTATCAGGGACCGAGCAGTACTTC.